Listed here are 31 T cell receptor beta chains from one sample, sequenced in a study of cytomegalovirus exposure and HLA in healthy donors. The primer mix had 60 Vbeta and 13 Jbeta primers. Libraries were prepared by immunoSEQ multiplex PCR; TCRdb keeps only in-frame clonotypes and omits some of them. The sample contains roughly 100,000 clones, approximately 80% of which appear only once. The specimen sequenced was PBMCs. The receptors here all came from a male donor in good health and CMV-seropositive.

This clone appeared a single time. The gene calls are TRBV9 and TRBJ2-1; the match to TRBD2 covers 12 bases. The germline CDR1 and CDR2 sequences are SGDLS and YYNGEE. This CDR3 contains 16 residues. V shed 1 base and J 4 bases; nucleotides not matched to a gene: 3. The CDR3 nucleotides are TGTGCCAGCAGCGTACTAGGACTAGCGGGGTACAATGAGCAGTTCTTC. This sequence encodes CASSVLGLAGYNEQFF.

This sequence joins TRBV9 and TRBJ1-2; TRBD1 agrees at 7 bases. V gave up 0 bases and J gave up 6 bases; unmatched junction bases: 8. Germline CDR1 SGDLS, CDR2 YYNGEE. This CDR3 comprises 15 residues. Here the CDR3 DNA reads TGTGCCAGCAGCGTAGAGCCTACAGGGGCGAATGGCTACACCTTC. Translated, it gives CASSVEPTGANGYTF. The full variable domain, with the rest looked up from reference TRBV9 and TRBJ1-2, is DSGVTQTPKHLITATGQRVTLRCSPRSGDLSVYWYQQSLDQGLQFLIQYYNGEERAKGNILERFSAQQFPDLHSELNLSSLELGDSALYFCASSVEPTGANGYTFGSGTRLTVV.

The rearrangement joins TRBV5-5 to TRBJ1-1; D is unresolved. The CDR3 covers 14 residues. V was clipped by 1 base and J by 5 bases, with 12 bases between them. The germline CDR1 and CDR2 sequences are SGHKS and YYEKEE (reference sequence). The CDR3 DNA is TGTGCCAGCAGCTTGATTGGCCGCGGTACTGAAGCTTTCTTT. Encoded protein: CASSLIGRGTEAFF.

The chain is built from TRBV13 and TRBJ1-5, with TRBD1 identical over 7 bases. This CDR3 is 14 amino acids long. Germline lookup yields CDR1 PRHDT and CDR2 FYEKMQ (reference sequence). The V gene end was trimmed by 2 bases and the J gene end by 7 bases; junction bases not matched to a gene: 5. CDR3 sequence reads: CASSLSTGSQPQHF. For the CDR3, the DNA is TGTGCCAGCAGCTTATCGACAGGGTCCCAGCCCCAGCATTTT.

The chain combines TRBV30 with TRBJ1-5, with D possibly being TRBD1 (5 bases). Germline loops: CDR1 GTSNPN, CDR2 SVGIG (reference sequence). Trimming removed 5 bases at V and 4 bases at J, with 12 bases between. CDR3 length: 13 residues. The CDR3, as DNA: TGTGCCTGGTCCGGGGGACGGAATCAGCCCCAGCATTTT. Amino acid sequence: CAWSGGRNQPQHF.

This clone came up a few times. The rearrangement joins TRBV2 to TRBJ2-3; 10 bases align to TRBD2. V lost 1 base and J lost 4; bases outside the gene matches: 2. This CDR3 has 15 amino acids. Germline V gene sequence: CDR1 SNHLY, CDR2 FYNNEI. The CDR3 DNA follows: TGTGCCAGCAGTGAAGGACTAGCGGGTGCAGATACGCAGTATTTT. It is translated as CASSEGLAGADTQYF.

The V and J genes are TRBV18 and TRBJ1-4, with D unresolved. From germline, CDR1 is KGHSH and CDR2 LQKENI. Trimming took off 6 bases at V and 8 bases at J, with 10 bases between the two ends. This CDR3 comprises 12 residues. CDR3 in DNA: TGTGCCAGCTCGTGGGAGGGCGAAAAACTGTTTTTT. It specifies CASSWEGEKLFF.

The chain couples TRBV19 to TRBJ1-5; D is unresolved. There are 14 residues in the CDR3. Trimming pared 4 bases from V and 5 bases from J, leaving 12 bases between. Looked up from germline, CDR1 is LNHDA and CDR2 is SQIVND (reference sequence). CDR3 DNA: TGTGCCAGTAGTACCCCGGGGTCAGATCAGCCCCAGCATTTT. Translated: CASSTPGSDQPQHF.

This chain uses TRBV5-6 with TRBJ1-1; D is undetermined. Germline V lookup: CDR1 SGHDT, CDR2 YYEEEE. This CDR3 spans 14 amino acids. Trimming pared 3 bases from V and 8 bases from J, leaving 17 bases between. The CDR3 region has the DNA TGTGCCAGCAGCTGGCCGGACTCAGCTTCGGAAGCTTTCTTT. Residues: CASSWPDSASEAFF. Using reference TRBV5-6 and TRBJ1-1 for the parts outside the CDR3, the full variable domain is DAGVTQSPTHLIKTRGQQVTLRCSPKSGHDTVSWYQQALGQGPQFIFQYYEEEERQRGNFPDRFSGHQFPNYSSELNVNALLLGDSALYLCASSWPDSASEAFFGQGTRLTVV.

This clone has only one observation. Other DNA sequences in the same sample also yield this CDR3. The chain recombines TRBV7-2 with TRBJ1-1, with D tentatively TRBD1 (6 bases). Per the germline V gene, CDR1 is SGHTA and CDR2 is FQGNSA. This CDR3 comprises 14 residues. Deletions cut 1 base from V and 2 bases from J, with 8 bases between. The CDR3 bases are TGTGCCAGCAGCTTAGGCAGGGGAAACACTGAAGCTTTCTTT. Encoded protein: CASSLGRGNTEAFF.

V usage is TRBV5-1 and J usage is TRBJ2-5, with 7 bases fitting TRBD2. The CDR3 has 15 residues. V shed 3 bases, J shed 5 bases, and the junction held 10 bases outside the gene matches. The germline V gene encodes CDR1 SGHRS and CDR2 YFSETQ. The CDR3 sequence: CASSSSSGRGETQYF. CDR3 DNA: TGCGCCAGCAGCTCAAGTAGCGGGCGGGGGGAGACCCAGTACTTC. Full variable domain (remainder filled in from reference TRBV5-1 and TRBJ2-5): KAGVTQTPRYLIKTRGQQVTLSCSPISGHRSVSWYQQTPGQGLQFLFEYFSETQRNKGNFPGRFSGRQFSNSRSEMNVSTLELGDSALYLCASSSSSGRGETQYFGPGTRLLVL.

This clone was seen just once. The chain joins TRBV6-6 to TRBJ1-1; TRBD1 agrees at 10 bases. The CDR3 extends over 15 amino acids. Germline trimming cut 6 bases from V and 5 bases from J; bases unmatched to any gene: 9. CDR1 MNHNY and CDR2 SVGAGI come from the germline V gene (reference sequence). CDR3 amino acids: CASRFPGQGLTEAFF. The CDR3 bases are TGTGCCAGCAGGTTCCCGGGACAGGGGCTTACTGAAGCTTTCTTT.

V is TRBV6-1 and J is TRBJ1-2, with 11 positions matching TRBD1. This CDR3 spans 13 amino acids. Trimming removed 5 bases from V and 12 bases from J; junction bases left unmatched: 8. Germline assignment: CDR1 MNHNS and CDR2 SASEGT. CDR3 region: CASSLVGTGGDTF. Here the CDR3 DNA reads TGTGCCAGCAGTCTGGTCGGGACAGGGGGAGACACCTTC.

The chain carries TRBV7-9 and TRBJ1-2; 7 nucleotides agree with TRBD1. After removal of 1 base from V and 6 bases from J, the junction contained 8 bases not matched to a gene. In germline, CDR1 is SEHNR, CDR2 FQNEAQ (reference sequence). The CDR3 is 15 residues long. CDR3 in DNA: TGTGCCAGCAGCTTAGGGGACAGAGTAGAGAATGGCTACACCTTC. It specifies CASSLGDRVENGYTF.

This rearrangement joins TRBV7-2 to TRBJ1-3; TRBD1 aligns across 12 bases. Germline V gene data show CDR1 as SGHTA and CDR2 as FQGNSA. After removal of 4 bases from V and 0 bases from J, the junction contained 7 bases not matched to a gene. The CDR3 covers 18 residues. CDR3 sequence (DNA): TGTGCCAGCAGCTCTCCGGGACAGGGGGCGAGCTCTGGAAACACCATATATTTT. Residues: CASSSPGQGASSGNTIYF.

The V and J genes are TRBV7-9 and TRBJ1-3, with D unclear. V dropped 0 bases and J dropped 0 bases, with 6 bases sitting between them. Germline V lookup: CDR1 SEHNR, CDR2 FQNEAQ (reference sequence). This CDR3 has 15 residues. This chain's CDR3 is CASSLARGSGNTIYF. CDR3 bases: TGTGCCAGCAGCTTAGCGCGGGGCTCTGGAAACACCATATATTTT.

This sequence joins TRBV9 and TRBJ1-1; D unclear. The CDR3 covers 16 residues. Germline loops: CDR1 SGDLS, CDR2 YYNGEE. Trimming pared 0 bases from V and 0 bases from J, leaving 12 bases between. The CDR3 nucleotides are TGTGCCAGCAGCGTAGGCCCCTACCCCGTGAACACTGAAGCTTTCTTT. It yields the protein CASSVGPYPVNTEAFF.

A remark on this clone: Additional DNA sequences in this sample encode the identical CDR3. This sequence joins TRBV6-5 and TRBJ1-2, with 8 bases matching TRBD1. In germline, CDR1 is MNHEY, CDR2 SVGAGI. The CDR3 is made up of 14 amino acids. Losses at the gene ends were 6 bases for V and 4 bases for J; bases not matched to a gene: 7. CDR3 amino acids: CASRDTGGGYGYTF. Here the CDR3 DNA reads TGTGCCAGCAGAGATACAGGGGGAGGCTATGGCTACACCTTC.

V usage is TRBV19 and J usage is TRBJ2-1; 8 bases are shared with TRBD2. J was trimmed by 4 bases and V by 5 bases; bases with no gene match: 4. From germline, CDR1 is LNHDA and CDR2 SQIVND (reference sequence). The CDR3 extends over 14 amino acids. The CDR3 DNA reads TGTGCCAGTAGTCCGGGACTAGGATACAATGAGCAGTTCTTC. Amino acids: CASSPGLGYNEQFF.

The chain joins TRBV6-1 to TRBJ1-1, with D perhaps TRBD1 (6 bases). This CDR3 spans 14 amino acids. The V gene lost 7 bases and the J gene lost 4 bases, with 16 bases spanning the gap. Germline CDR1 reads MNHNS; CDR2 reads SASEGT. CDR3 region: CASTLGTSTTEAFF. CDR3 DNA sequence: TGTGCCAGCACCCTCGGGACAAGTACCACTGAAGCTTTCTTT.

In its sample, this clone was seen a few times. CDR3 nucleotides: TGTGCCTGGAGTCCTCCCGGAGACAGCAATCAGCCCCAGCATTTT. Encoded protein: CAWSPPGDSNQPQHF. The J gene is TRBJ1-5, the V gene TRBV30; D is unresolved. Trimming removed 2 bases at V and 1 base at J, with 12 bases between. CDR1 is GTSNPN and CDR2 is SVGIG in the germline V gene (reference sequence). The CDR3 sequence is 15 residues long.

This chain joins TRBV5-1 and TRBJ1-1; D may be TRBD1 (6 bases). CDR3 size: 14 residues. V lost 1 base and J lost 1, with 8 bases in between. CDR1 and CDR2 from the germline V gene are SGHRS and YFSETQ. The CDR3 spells CASSLTGKNTEAFF. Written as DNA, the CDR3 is TGCGCCAGCAGCTTGACAGGGAAGAACACTGAAGCTTTCTTT.

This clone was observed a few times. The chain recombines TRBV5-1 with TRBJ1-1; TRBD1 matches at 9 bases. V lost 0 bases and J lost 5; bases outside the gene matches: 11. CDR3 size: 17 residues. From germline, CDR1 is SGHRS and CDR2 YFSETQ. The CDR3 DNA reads TGCGCCAGCAGCTTGGCCGGGGGGACAGGGACAGGGACTGAAGCTTTCTTT. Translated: CASSLAGGTGTGTEAFF.

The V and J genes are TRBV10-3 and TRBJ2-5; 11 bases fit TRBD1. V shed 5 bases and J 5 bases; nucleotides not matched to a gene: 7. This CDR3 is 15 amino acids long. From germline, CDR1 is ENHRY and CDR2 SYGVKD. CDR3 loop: CAISLGQGAFETQYF. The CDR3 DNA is TGTGCCATCAGTCTCGGACAGGGGGCGTTCGAGACCCAGTACTTC.

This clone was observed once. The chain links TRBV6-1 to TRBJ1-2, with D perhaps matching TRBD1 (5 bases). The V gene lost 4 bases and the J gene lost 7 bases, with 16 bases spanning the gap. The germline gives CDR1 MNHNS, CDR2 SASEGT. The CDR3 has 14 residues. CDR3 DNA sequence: TGTGCCAGCAGTGCTCGACAGCTGAAAGGTGGCTACACCTTC. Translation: CASSARQLKGGYTF.

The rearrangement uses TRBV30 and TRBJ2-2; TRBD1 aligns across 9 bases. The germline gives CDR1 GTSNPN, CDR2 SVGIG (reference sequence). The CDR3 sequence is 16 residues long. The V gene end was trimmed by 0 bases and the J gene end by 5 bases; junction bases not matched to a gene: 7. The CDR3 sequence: CAWSVRGTGRTGELFF. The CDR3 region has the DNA TGTGCCTGGAGTGTACGAGGGACAGGGAGAACCGGGGAGCTGTTTTTT.

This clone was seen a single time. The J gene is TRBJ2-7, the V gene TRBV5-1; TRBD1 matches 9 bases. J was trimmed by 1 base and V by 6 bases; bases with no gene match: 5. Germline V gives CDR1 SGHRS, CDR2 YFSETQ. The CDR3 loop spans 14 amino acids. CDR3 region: CASKRTGDSYEQYF. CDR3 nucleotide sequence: TGCGCCAGCAAACGGACAGGGGATTCCTACGAGCAGTACTTC.

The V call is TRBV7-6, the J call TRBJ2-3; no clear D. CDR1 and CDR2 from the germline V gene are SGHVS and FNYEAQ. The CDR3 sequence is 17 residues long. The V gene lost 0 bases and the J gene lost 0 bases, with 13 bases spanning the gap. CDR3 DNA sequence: TGTGCCAGCAGCTTAGCGTTATGGCCGACTAGCACAGATACGCAGTATTTT. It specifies CASSLALWPTSTDTQYF. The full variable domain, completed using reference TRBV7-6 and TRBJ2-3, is GAGVSQSPRYKVTKRGQDVALRCDPISGHVSLYWYRQALGQGPEFLTYFNYEAQQDKSGLPNDRFSAERPEGSISTLTIQRTEQRDSAMYRCASSLALWPTSTDTQYFGPGTRLTVL.

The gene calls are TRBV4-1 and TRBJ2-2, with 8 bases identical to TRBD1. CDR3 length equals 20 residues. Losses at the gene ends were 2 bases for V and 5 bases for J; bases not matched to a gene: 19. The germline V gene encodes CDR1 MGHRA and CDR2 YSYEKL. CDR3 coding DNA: TGCGCCAGCAGCCAACTAGACTACAGGGGGACGGGCGGCGGGACCGGGGAGCTGTTTTTT. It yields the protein CASSQLDYRGTGGGTGELFF.

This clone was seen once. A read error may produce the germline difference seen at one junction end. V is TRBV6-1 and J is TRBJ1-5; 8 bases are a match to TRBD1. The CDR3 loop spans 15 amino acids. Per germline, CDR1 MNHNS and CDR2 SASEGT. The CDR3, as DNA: TGTGCCAGCACTGAACCGGGACAGGGCAATCAGCCCCAGCATTTT. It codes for CASTEPGQGNQPQHF.

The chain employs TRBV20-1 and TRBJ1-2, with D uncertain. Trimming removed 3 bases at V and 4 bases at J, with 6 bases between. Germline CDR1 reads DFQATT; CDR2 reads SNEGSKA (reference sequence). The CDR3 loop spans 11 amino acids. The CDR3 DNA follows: TGCAGTGCTAGCCCGGGCTATGGCTACACCTTC. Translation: CSASPGYGYTF.